A selection of T cell receptor beta chains follows, all from one sample in a study of blood T cell repertoires in COVID-19. TCRdb keeps only in-frame clones here, not all; method: immunoSEQ multiplex PCR. The table shows tens of thousands of clones, with 87% occurring only once. The sequencing sample was made of peripheral blood. Source of these receptors: a human donor with active COVID-19. The donor label of this sample is uncertain. The CDR3 runs from the conserved cysteine through the conserved F or W. A D gene is named only where the DNA matches it firmly. For some rows the clone size is stated as once, few or many, or as a class when expanded; others skip it.

CDR3aa,CDR3nt,abundance,j_gene,d_gene,v_gene
CASNGLETQYF,TGTGCCAGCAACGGGTTGGAGACCCAGTACTTC,NA,TRBJ2-5,NA,TRBV2
CATSDSGDSALDTQYF,TGTGCCACCAGTGATAGTGGGGACAGCGCCCTTGATACGCAGTATTTT,NA,TRBJ2-3,TRBD1,TRBV24-1
CASSPGMWVYGYTF,TGTGCCAGCAGCCCAGGGATGTGGGTCTATGGCTACACCTTC,once,TRBJ1-2,NA,TRBV11-2
CASSRQTSTGELFF,TGTGCCAGCAGTCGCCAAACTAGTACCGGGGAGCTGTTTTTT,NA,TRBJ2-2,NA,TRBV6-5
CASSLGAVFNEKLFF,TGTGCCAGCAGCTTAGGTGCGGTGTTTAATGAAAAACTGTTTTTT,NA,TRBJ1-4,NA,TRBV11-2
CASSQGSVGYEQYF,TGCGCCAGCAGCCAAGGATCGGTCGGCTACGAGCAGTACTTC,NA,TRBJ2-7,NA,TRBV4-3
CASSFHRERSSYNEQFF,TGTGCCAGCAGCTTTCACCGCGAGAGGAGCTCCTACAATGAGCAGTTCTTC,NA,TRBJ2-1,NA,TRBV7-9
CASSYSRGLAGREQYF,TGTGCCAGCAGTTACTCGAGGGGACTAGCGGGGCGGGAGCAGTACTTC,NA,TRBJ2-7,TRBD2,TRBV6-5
CASSLEAENIQYF,TGTGCCAGCAGCTTAGAAGCGGAAAACATTCAGTACTTC,NA,TRBJ2-4,NA,TRBV11-3
CASRNAWGTGAETQYF,TGTGCCAGTAGAAACGCGTGGGGGACAGGGGCAGAGACCCAGTACTTC,NA,TRBJ2-5,TRBD1,TRBV19
CASRPPGGPTEAFF,TGTGCCAGCAGGCCGCCGGGGGGGCCAACTGAAGCTTTCTTT,NA,TRBJ1-1,NA,TRBV28
CASGRGETQYF,TGTGCCAGCGGGAGGGGGGAGACCCAGTACTTC,NA,TRBJ2-5,NA,TRBV7-9
CAWTAGQGFHEQYF,TGTGCCTGGACGGCGGGACAGGGGTTCCACGAGCAGTACTTC,NA,TRBJ2-7,TRBD1,TRBV30
CASSSKGLAGYNEQFF,TGTGCCAGCAGTTCCAAGGGATTAGCGGGCTACAATGAGCAGTTCTTC,NA,TRBJ2-1,TRBD2,TRBV6-6
CASSEMSVAGTKYF,TGTGCCAGCAGTGAAATGTCGGTAGCGGGGACCAAGTATTTT,NA,TRBJ2-3,TRBD2,TRBV2
CASSPTNSLGTEAFF,TGTGCCAGCAGCCCTACGAACAGTTTGGGCACTGAAGCTTTCTTT,NA,TRBJ1-1,NA,TRBV9
CAIHKGGRDNEQFF,TGTGCCATCCATAAAGGGGGCCGGGACAATGAGCAGTTCTTC,few,TRBJ2-1,TRBD1,TRBV10-3
CASSRAGASYNEQFF,TGTGCCAGCAGTCGAGCGGGCGCCTCCTACAATGAGCAGTTCTTC,NA,TRBJ2-1,NA,TRBV5-8
CASSLGTYPYEQYF,TGTGCCAGCAGTTTGGGGACTTACCCCTACGAGCAGTACTTC,NA,TRBJ2-7,NA,TRBV27
CASRNRGEQYF,TGTGCCAGCAGAAATAGGGGCGAGCAGTACTTC,NA,TRBJ2-7,NA,TRBV6-5
CASGTGGGGYTF,TGCGCCAGTGGGACAGGGGGCGGTGGCTACACCTTC,NA,TRBJ1-2,TRBD1,TRBV5-1
CASSRDRSSYGYTF,TGCGCCAGCAGCCGGGACAGGAGTAGCTATGGCTACACCTTC,NA,TRBJ1-2,TRBD1,TRBV5-1
CATEGGTGLNEQFF,TGTGCCACCGAGGGGGGGACAGGGCTGAATGAGCAGTTCTTC,NA,TRBJ2-1,TRBD1,TRBV28
CASRRDPKETQYF,TGTGCCAGCAGGCGGGACCCAAAGGAGACCCAGTACTTC,NA,TRBJ2-5,NA,TRBV28
CATSDFRTSEAFF,TGTGCCACCAGTGATTTCCGGACAAGTGAAGCTTTCTTT,NA,TRBJ1-1,NA,TRBV24-1
CALKREDTDTQYF,TGTGCCCTAAAGCGGGAAGACACAGATACGCAGTATTTT,NA,TRBJ2-3,TRBD2,TRBV28
CASSSTLLGVGEQFF,TGTGCCAGCAGCTCCACCCTACTAGGAGTAGGTGAGCAGTTCTTC,NA,TRBJ2-1,NA,TRBV11-3
CASTGNTGELFF,TGTGCCAGCACGGGGAACACCGGGGAGCTGTTTTTT,few,TRBJ2-2,NA,TRBV6-5
CASSLDKKWTGGFEEKLFF,TGTGCCAGCAGCTTAGACAAAAAGTGGACAGGGGGCTTCGAGGAAAAACTGTTTTTT,few,TRBJ1-4,TRBD1,TRBV7-9
CASSFLTGVAGELFF,TGTGCCAGCAGCTTCTTGACAGGGGTGGCCGGGGAGCTGTTTTTT,NA,TRBJ2-2,TRBD1,TRBV7-9
CASRPPGLGAGELFF,TGTGCCAGCAGACCTCCGGGACTAGGAGCCGGGGAGCTGTTTTTT,NA,TRBJ2-2,TRBD2,TRBV9
CASSLDSSGTRGTQYF,TGTGCCAGCAGCTTAGATTCTAGCGGGACTCGGGGTACGCAGTATTTT,NA,TRBJ2-3,TRBD2,TRBV7-2
CASTPPGTGPNEQFF,TGTGCCAGCACCCCCCCCGGGACAGGACCCAATGAGCAGTTCTTC,NA,TRBJ2-1,TRBD1,TRBV7-8
CASSSSLSGGASYEQYF,TGCGCCAGCAGCTCCTCTTTGTCAGGGGGCGCCTCCTACGAGCAGTACTTC,NA,TRBJ2-7,TRBD1,TRBV5-1
CASRDRGNTEAFF,TGTGCCAGCAGAGACAGGGGAAACACTGAAGCTTTCTTT,NA,TRBJ1-1,TRBD1,TRBV28
CASSLDGVLDEQFF,TGTGCCAGCAGCTTAGACGGAGTTTTGGATGAGCAGTTCTTC,NA,TRBJ2-1,NA,TRBV7-3
CASSPQTGESETQYF,TGTGCCAGCTCACCCCAGACGGGAGAGTCGGAGACCCAGTACTTC,few,TRBJ2-5,NA,TRBV18
CASSSVVGDTQYF,TGTGCCAGCAGCTCCGTCGTCGGAGATACGCAGTATTTT,NA,TRBJ2-3,NA,TRBV7-9
CASSQDRGQGAKNIQYF,TGCGCCAGCAGCCAAGATCGAGGGCAGGGGGCCAAAAACATTCAGTACTTC,NA,TRBJ2-4,NA,TRBV4-1
CASSDNPGQGLYEQYF,TGTGCCAGCAGCGACAATCCGGGACAGGGTCTTTACGAGCAGTACTTC,NA,TRBJ2-7,TRBD1,TRBV5-4
CASSFGGFPEAFF,TGTGCCAGCAGCTTTGGCGGGTTCCCTGAAGCTTTCTTT,NA,TRBJ1-1,NA,TRBV5-6
CASSWGTGSTGELFF,TGTGCCAGCAGCTGGGGGACAGGGAGCACCGGGGAGCTGTTTTTT,NA,TRBJ2-2,TRBD1,TRBV11-2
CASSYSSGYYGYTF,TGTGCCAGCAGTTACTCGAGCGGGTATTATGGCTACACCTTC,NA,TRBJ1-2,NA,TRBV6-5
CASSSRTSGKETQYF,TGTGCCAGCAGCTCCCGGACTAGCGGTAAAGAGACCCAGTACTTC,NA,TRBJ2-5,TRBD2,TRBV3-1/TRBV3-2
CASTLGGAAYEQYF,TGTGCCAGCACCCTAGGGGGGGCCGCCTACGAGCAGTACTTC,once,TRBJ2-7,NA,TRBV7-2
CASSYSRTTDEQYF,TGTGCCAGCAGTTACTCGAGGACAACCGACGAGCAGTACTTC,NA,TRBJ2-7,NA,TRBV6-2/TRBV6-3
CASSVHGTAGREAFF,TGTGCCAGCAGCGTACACGGGACAGCCGGCCGTGAAGCTTTCTTT,NA,TRBJ1-1,TRBD1,TRBV5-6
CASSVGRGRTGELFF,TGTGCCAGCAGCGTGGGAAGGGGGCGCACCGGGGAGCTGTTTTTT,NA,TRBJ2-2,TRBD1,TRBV9
CASSLVRGMDTQYF,TGTGCCAGCAGCTTAGTTCGCGGAATGGATACGCAGTATTTT,NA,TRBJ2-3,NA,TRBV7-9
CASSEFISGNTIYF,TGTGCCAGCAGTGAGTTTATCTCTGGAAACACCATATATTTT,NA,TRBJ1-3,NA,TRBV25-1
CASSFWQGARNEQFF,TGTGCCAGCAGCTTTTGGCAGGGGGCTCGGAATGAGCAGTTCTTC,NA,TRBJ2-1,TRBD1,TRBV7-2
CASSGLAGTGELFF,TGTGCCAGCAGCGGCCTAGCGGGCACCGGGGAGCTGTTTTTT,few,TRBJ2-2,TRBD2,TRBV7-9
CASSLKGERAKNIQYF,TGTGCCAGCAGTTTAAAAGGGGAAAGGGCCAAAAACATTCAGTACTTC,NA,TRBJ2-4,NA,TRBV27